This T cell receptor beta chain stems from a study of CD8 T cells in ankylosing spondylitis. Study-wide points: It was reported that disease-linked clones were significantly enriched in matched ankylosing spondylitis synovial fluid. Earlier authors reported some of these motif variants in reactive arthritis synovial fluid and blood. Blood from ankylosing spondylitis patients appeared to carry a characteristic roughly eight-variant TCR beta motif.

CDR3 size: 15 residues. The V and J ends lost 5 bases and 6 bases, in that order; junction bases with no gene match: 11. Each CDR3 protein is one row after TCRdb ran MiXCR on the 5' RACE reads. The sample has roughly 230,000 distinct CDR3 sequences; under 8.5% are singletons. Ten or more counts support this clonotype. What it binds is not known. The clonotype originates from a female donor with ankylosing spondylitis or in good health (not recorded which). This sequence joins TRBV12-3 or TRBV12-4 and TRBJ1-2; 8 nucleotides match TRBD1. The specimen was blood, either unsorted or a sorted T cell fraction (not recorded which). This chain's CDR3 is CASSPGQGLLDGYTF. CDR3 DNA: TGTGCCAGCAGTCCCGGACAGGGATTGCTAGATGGCTACACCTTC.